These 9 T cell receptor beta chains were sequenced from one sample in a study of blood T cell repertoires in COVID-19 (dated by TCRdb to 2019 to 2021). Libraries were constructed by the immunoSEQ multiplex PCR assay. Here the immuneACCESS table is served through TCRdb, limited to in-frame sequences with V and J called. Missing clones are a known gap in these copies; in checked studies unresolved V genes cover under half, and the rest lacks a known reason. Within this sample are 200,000 to 250,000 clones, with about nine tenths of them counted one time only. The ten biggest clones cover 1.5% to 2% of the sample. Sequenced material: peripheral blood. Every receptor here comes from a woman in her sixties who had recovered from COVID-19.

The chain links TRBV4-2 to TRBJ2-3, with a tentative D call TRBD2 (6 bases). The ends were cut back, 7 bases at V and 4 bases at J, with 18 bases in the middle. The CDR3 has 15 amino acids. Germline V CDR1 and CDR2: LGHNA, YNFKEQ. The chain's CDR3 is CASTPGRGGADTQYF. The CDR3 coding sequence is TGTGCCAGCACCCCCGGACGAGGAGGGGCAGATACGCAGTATTTT.

V gene TRBV7-2 combines with J gene TRBJ1-1; D is possibly TRBD1 (5 bases). V was shortened by 1 base and J by 5 bases, with 17 bases between the two germline ends. The CDR3 totals 16 residues. The germline V gene encodes CDR1 SGHTA and CDR2 FQGNSA. The CDR3 DNA is TGTGCCAGCAGCTTAGTCGCGTGGGGCTCGGTAACTGAAGCTTTCTTT. Translating gives CASSLVAWGSVTEAFF.

The chain carries TRBV5-4 and TRBJ1-5; no reliable D call. Trimming removed 5 bases from V and 3 bases from J, with 12 bases in between. This CDR3 region has 14 residues. CDR1 is SGHNT and CDR2 is YYREEE in the germline V gene (reference sequence). The DNA of the CDR3 is TGTGCCAGCAGTCCCGGCGGAGTCAATCAGCCCCAGCATTTT. Amino acids: CASSPGGVNQPQHF.

This chain joins TRBV6-5 and TRBJ1-4; maybe TRBD1 (6 bases). V shed 6 bases and J shed 5 bases, with 10 bases lying between them. This CDR3 has 13 amino acids. Germline CDR1 MNHEY, CDR2 SVGAGI. In DNA, the CDR3 is TGTGCCAGCAGCCGGGGGGCGAATGAAAAACTGTTTTTT. Encoded protein: CASSRGANEKLFF.

Note on this clone: This sample also contains other DNA sequences that code for the same CDR3. V gene TRBV28 combines with J gene TRBJ1-3, with unresolved D. The V end was cut by 3 bases, the J end by 3 bases, with 3 bases between. CDR3 length: 12 amino acids. Germline CDR1 is MDHEN and CDR2 is SYDVKM. CDR3 in amino acids: CASSFSGNTIYF. As DNA, the CDR3 is TGTGCCAGCAGTTTCAGTGGAAACACCATATATTTT. The full variable domain, rest sourced from reference TRBV28 and TRBJ1-3, is DVKVTQSSRYLVKRTGEKVFLECVQDMDHENMFWYRQDPGLGLRLIYFSYDVKMKEKGDIPEGYSVSREKKERFSLILESASTNQTSMYLCASSFSGNTIYFGEGSWLTVV.

The V and J genes are TRBV12-3 or TRBV12-4 and TRBJ1-1, with unresolved D. CDR3 length: 12 amino acids. Trimming removed 8 bases from V and 3 bases from J, with 10 bases in between. The CDR3 protein is CASLPVYTEAFF. In DNA form, the CDR3 reads TGTGCCAGCCTCCCGGTTTACACTGAAGCTTTCTTT.

The chain carries TRBV7-8 and TRBJ2-7, with 8 bases lining up with TRBD1. V was pared by 5 bases and J by 2 bases, with 5 bases of the junction left unmatched. Germline loops: CDR1 SGHVS, CDR2 FQNEAQ. The CDR3 spans 14 residues. CDR3 DNA sequence: TGTGCCAGCAGCCCGGGACAGGACACCTACGAGCAGTACTTC. Translation gives CASSPGQDTYEQYF.

The chain links TRBV19 to TRBJ2-2; 12 nucleotides agree with TRBD2. Germline V gives CDR1 LNHDA, CDR2 SQIVND (reference sequence). With 0 bases clipped from V and 1 base from J, the junction kept 6 bases outside the gene matches. CDR3 size: 19 residues. The CDR3 sequence: CASSIDRTSGEMNTGELFF. The CDR3 nucleotides read TGTGCCAGTAGTATAGACAGGACTAGCGGGGAGATGAACACCGGGGAGCTGTTTTTT. Filled out from reference TRBV19 and TRBJ2-2, the complete variable domain reads DGGITQSPKYLFRKEGQNVTLSCEQNLNHDAMYWYRQDPGQGLRLIYYSQIVNDFQKGDIAEGYSVSREKKESFPLTVTSAQKNPTAFYLCASSIDRTSGEMNTGELFFGEGSRLTVL.

The CDR3 here is CASSSPLDLSNLWNEQFF. The CDR3 DNA reads TGTGCCAGCAGCTCCCCTTTGGACTTAAGTAACCTTTGGAATGAGCAGTTCTTC. This chain links TRBV7-8 with TRBJ2-1; TRBD2 might be the D (5 bases). CDR1 is SGHVS and CDR2 is FQNEAQ in the germline V gene. V gave up 4 bases and J gave up 7 bases, with 26 bases separating them. The CDR3 runs 18 residues. Variable domain in full (rest from reference TRBV7-8 and TRBJ2-1): GAGVSQSPRYKVAKRGQDVALRCDPISGHVSLFWYQQALGQGPEFLTYFQNEAQLDKSGLPSDRFFAERPEGSVSTLKIQRTQQEDSAVYLCASSSPLDLSNLWNEQFFGPGTRLTVL.